This T cell receptor (beta chain) was observed in a study of T cells after yellow fever vaccination. Study details: Low-cell-number fractions were prepared with SMART-Seq v4 Ultra Low Input. Study results and caveats: Contaminants from the bulk population, in the form of abundant clonotypes, could be found in FACS-sorted repertoires. Shared CD4/CD8 clonotypes were a small share, likely from convergent recombination.

Germline V gene lookup returns CDR1 SGHDT and CDR2 YYEEEE. The germline V and J ends were trimmed by 4 bases and 0 bases, with 8 bases remaining between them. The CDR3 is 14 residues long. TCRdb independently ran MiXCR on the 5' RACE reads; one entry per CDR3 protein. This table has 450,000 to 600,000 distinct CDR3 sequences, 13% appearing once. This clonotype was recorded a few times. Its target is not known. The chain couples TRBV5-6 to TRBJ2-4; no clear D gene. This material consisted of PBMCs, taken on the day of the yellow fever booster vaccination. The origin of this receptor is a man aged 30 to 45 who received the YFV17D yellow fever vaccine. Here the CDR3 reads CASSPLSAKNIQYF. The CDR3 DNA reads as TGTGCCAGCAGCCCCCTTTCAGCCAAAAACATTCAGTACTTC.